These 14 T cell receptor beta chains originate from one sample sequenced in a study of blood T cell repertoires in COVID-19. Some clones are missing from TCRdb's copy, which holds only in-frame ones; the method was immunoSEQ multiplex PCR. The table has over 150,000 clones, about 87% seen once. Input material: peripheral blood. Receptor source: a woman aged 55 to 70 who had recovered from COVID-19.

The V gene is TRBV19, the J gene TRBJ2-5, with D perhaps TRBD2 (5 bases). V gave up 6 bases and J gave up 5 bases, with 19 bases separating them. Germline V CDR1 and CDR2: LNHDA, SQIVND (reference sequence). The CDR3 length is 15 residues. The chain's CDR3 is CASRANTDSSETQYF. The CDR3 DNA sequence: TGTGCCAGTAGGGCGAACACGGACTCATCCGAGACCCAGTACTTC.

The chain is built from TRBV5-5 and TRBJ2-1; 12 bases map to TRBD2. The V and J ends lost 2 bases and 3 bases, in that order; junction bases with no gene match: 12. The V gene's germline CDR1 is SGHKS and CDR2 YYEKEE (reference sequence). This CDR3 contains 19 residues. In DNA, the CDR3 is TGTGCCAGCAGCTTATGGGCTAGCGGGGGGGCCAGTAGCTACAATGAGCAGTTCTTC. Amino acids: CASSLWASGGASSYNEQFF. The variable domain in full, with the rest retrieved from reference TRBV5-5 and TRBJ2-1, is DAGVTQSPTHLIKTRGQQVTLRCSPISGHKSVSWYQQVLGQGPQFIFQYYEKEERGRGNFPDRFSARQFPNYSSELNVNALLLGDSALYLCASSLWASGGASSYNEQFFGPGTRLTVL.

The chain uses TRBV3-1 (or the pseudogene TRBV3-2) and TRBJ2-5, with D perhaps matching TRBD2 (5 bases). The CDR3 loop spans 15 amino acids. Germline lookup yields CDR1 LGHDT and CDR2 YNNKEL (reference sequence). V was pared by 4 bases and J by 7 bases, with 19 bases between. The DNA for the CDR3 is TGTGCCAGCAGCCTCCAAGGACCTCCGGGGAGGACCCAGTACTTC. Protein sequence: CASSLQGPPGRTQYF.

The sample holds a few counts of this clone. This chain connects TRBV2 to TRBJ1-5; D is perhaps TRBD1 (5 bases). The CDR3 is 15 residues long. From germline, CDR1 is SNHLY and CDR2 FYNNEI. V gave up 6 bases and J gave up 6 bases, with 18 bases separating them. The CDR3 nucleotides read TGTGCCAGCAGCTCGGGCTCCCCGGGGGGTCAGCCCCAGCATTTT. Its protein product is CASSSGSPGGQPQHF.

The chain joins TRBV2 to TRBJ2-3; TRBD1 matches 10 bases. Germline V gene sequence: CDR1 SNHLY, CDR2 FYNNEI. The CDR3 is 15 amino acids. V shed 5 bases, J shed 4 bases, and the junction held 6 bases outside the gene matches. The CDR3 DNA is TGTGCCAGCAGTCGGGACAGGGGAGTTTCAGATACGCAGTATTTT. Encoded protein: CASSRDRGVSDTQYF.

The V call is TRBV5-1, the J call TRBJ2-1; 10 nucleotides align to TRBD2. V shed 0 bases, J shed 3 bases, and the junction held 3 bases outside the gene matches. CDR1 is SGHRS, CDR2 YFSETQ, per germline. The CDR3 contains 16 residues. The CDR3 region is CASSLGLAGHYNEQFF. The CDR3 DNA is TGCGCCAGCAGCTTGGGACTAGCGGGTCACTACAATGAGCAGTTCTTC.

The J gene is TRBJ1-2, the V gene TRBV5-1; 11 positions agree with TRBD1. Germline-derived CDR1 and CDR2 are SGHRS and YFSETQ. The CDR3 consists of 16 residues. J lost 2 bases, V lost 4 bases, and 7 bases had no gene match. CDR3 sequence (DNA): TGCGCCAGCAGCACGGGACAGGGGGAGGTAAACTATGGCTACACCTTC. Amino acids: CASSTGQGEVNYGYTF.

The CDR3 DNA reads TGTGCCAGCGGGACAGGGGGCTACGAGCAGTACTTC. Amino acid sequence: CASGTGGYEQYF. This chain uses TRBV28 with TRBJ2-7, with 11 bases identical to TRBD1. Germline values: CDR1 MDHEN, CDR2 SYDVKM. With 8 bases clipped from V and 3 bases from J, the junction kept 0 bases outside the gene matches. The CDR3 runs to 12 residues.

This clone has just one count. This chain joins TRBV29-1 and TRBJ1-1; 8 bases align to TRBD1. This CDR3 is 14 amino acids long. V lost 6 bases to trimming and J lost 5 bases; unmatched junction nucleotides: 11. CDR1 SQVTM and CDR2 ANQGSEA come from the germline V gene. The CDR3 protein is CSVVGQGLGTEAFF. DNA for the CDR3: TGCAGCGTCGTTGGACAGGGTTTGGGGACTGAAGCTTTCTTT.

This clone occurred once. This sequence joins TRBV19 and TRBJ1-1, with no clear D. V was clipped by 4 bases and J by 1 base, with 10 bases between them. The CDR3 is 14 residues long. Germline loops: CDR1 LNHDA, CDR2 SQIVND (reference sequence). DNA of the CDR3: TGTGCCAGTAGTAGGCGGGCACAGAACACTGAAGCTTTCTTT. Amino acid sequence: CASSRRAQNTEAFF.

V usage is TRBV4-1 and J usage is TRBJ2-1; 16 positions match TRBD2. V trimming: 4 bases; J trimming: 4 bases; junction bases outside the gene matches: 4. The CDR3 contains 17 residues. In germline, CDR1 is MGHRA, CDR2 YSYEKL. The CDR3 reads CASSLGTSGGVYNEQFF. Written as DNA, the CDR3 is TGCGCCAGCAGCCTGGGGACTAGCGGGGGGGTGTACAATGAGCAGTTCTTC.

The CDR3 region has the DNA TGTGCCAGCAGCGTAGGAGGACAGAACACTGAAGCTTTCTTT. Translation gives CASSVGGQNTEAFF. The chain combines TRBV9 with TRBJ1-1; weak D call: TRBD1 (5 bases). CDR1 is SGDLS and CDR2 is YYNGEE in the germline V gene. The CDR3 consists of 14 residues. V lost 0 bases and J lost 1, with 7 bases in between.

The sample holds one count of this clone. The chain links TRBV5-1 to TRBJ2-1; the match to TRBD2 covers 8 bases. The trim removed 2 bases at V and 9 bases at J, leaving 10 bases unmatched. CDR3 size: 15 residues. Germline lookup yields CDR1 SGHRS and CDR2 YFSETQ. The CDR3 sequence is CASSFSGTRGGEQFF. The CDR3 DNA reads as TGCGCCAGCAGCTTCTCCGGGACTAGAGGTGGTGAGCAGTTCTTC.

The rearrangement uses TRBV7-8 and TRBJ2-1; 8 bases match TRBD1. V shed 4 bases and J 0 bases; nucleotides not matched to a gene: 11. Germline lookup yields CDR1 SGHVS and CDR2 FQNEAQ. This CDR3 region has 18 residues. CDR3 amino acids: CASSSYRGSRASYNEQFF. CDR3 sequence (DNA): TGTGCCAGCAGCTCCTACAGGGGGTCGCGGGCCTCCTACAATGAGCAGTTCTTC.